This T cell receptor beta chain came from a study of shared clonotypes between healthy human individuals. Profiling relied on immunoSEQ multiplex PCR, and the TCRdb table lists in-frame clones only, not all of them. The sample shows roughly 680,000 clones, 55% to 80% of them seen only once. Sequencing was done on a sample of memory CD4+ T cells sorted from blood. Regarding subset: CD45RA-negative fraction. This clonotype was sampled from a woman in her twenties or thirties in good health.

Written as DNA, the CDR3 is TGTGCCAGCAGCGACCCAGGGACAGCCGAGGAAAAACTGTTTTTT. Protein sequence: CASSDPGTAEEKLFF. The chain links TRBV25-1 to TRBJ1-4, with 7 positions matching TRBD1. Germline assignment: CDR1 MGHDK and CDR2 SYGVNS. The CDR3 runs 15 residues. The ends lost 6 bases at V and 8 bases at J; junction bases unmatched: 12. Full variable domain (remainder filled in from reference TRBV25-1 and TRBJ1-4): EADIYQTPRYLVIGTGKKITLECSQTMGHDKMYWYQQDPGMELHLIHYSYGVNSTEKGDLSSESTVSRIRTEHFPLTLESARPSHTSQYLCASSDPGTAEEKLFFGSGTQLSVL.